This entry lists 8 T cell receptor beta chains sequenced from one sample in a study of molecular identifiers for immune sequencing clone quantification (dated by TCRdb to 2017 to 2018). The receptor library was made with PCR. TCRdb records NextSeq 500 as the sequencer. TCRdb trimmed the raw reads at Q25, called clones with MiXCR and kept productive beta chains. Rows with a matching CDR3 protein are joined into one entry that keeps the most common DNA and genes. For this sample the table gives a few hundred thousand distinct CDR3 sequences, of which roughly 25% were detected only once. Approximately 0.8% of the sample rests with the top ten. Sequences were obtained from naive CD8+ T cells from blood, with Jurkat cell RNA spiked in. In the paper's terms, the cell subset or site label means: FACS-sorted CD8+CD4-CCR7+CD45RA+ naive T cells. The receptors shown here come from a human donor in good health. Some libraries in this study had Jurkat cell RNA spiked in.

This clonotype has only a few counts. The chain is built from TRBV5-4 and TRBJ2-7; no clear D. CDR3 length: 13 residues. Germline CDR1 SGHNT, CDR2 YYREEE (reference sequence). Trimming took off 4 bases at V and 3 bases at J, with 11 bases between the two ends. In DNA form, the CDR3 reads TGTGCCAGCAGCACCGACATGAACTACGAGCAGTACTTC. Protein: CASSTDMNYEQYF.

This clonotype was counted at least ten times. The rearrangement uses TRBV28 and TRBJ2-6; D is unclear. V was shortened by 1 base and J by 0 bases, with 7 bases between the two germline ends. This CDR3 comprises 16 residues. The germline V gene encodes CDR1 MDHEN and CDR2 SYDVKM. This CDR3 is CASSLFGGSGANVLTF. The CDR3 DNA follows: TGTGCCAGCAGTTTATTCGGCGGCTCTGGGGCCAACGTCCTGACTTTC.

This clonotype was detected only a few times. The chain has TRBV7-9 and TRBJ2-3; 9 bases agree with TRBD2. This CDR3 region has 15 residues. Trimming took 1 base from V and 4 from J; bases not matched to a gene: 3. Germline assignment: CDR1 SEHNR and CDR2 FQNEAQ (reference sequence). The chain's CDR3 is CASSLVAGEADTQYF. In nucleotides, the CDR3 is TGTGCCAGCAGCTTAGTAGCGGGGGAGGCAGATACGCAGTATTTT.

This clonotype has a handful of counts. The chain uses TRBV4-1 and TRBJ1-6; D not certain. Deletions cut 0 bases from V and 7 bases from J, with 10 bases between. The germline gives CDR1 MGHRA, CDR2 YSYEKL. The CDR3 extends over 15 amino acids. This CDR3 is CASSQEVGGNSPLHF. CDR3 nucleotide sequence: TGCGCCAGCAGCCAAGAGGTGGGAGGCAATTCACCCCTCCACTTT.

The chain combines TRBV5-3 with TRBJ1-4; TRBD1 agrees at 9 bases. TRBV5-3 has ORF status, its function being uncertain. The CDR3 consists of 15 residues. This CDR3 reads CVSSLGQGGNEKLFF. In DNA, the CDR3 is TGTGTCAGCAGCTTGGGACAGGGAGGGAATGAAAAACTGTTTTTT.

This clonotype has just a few counts. This chain joins TRBV29-1 and TRBJ2-7; D uncertain. The CDR3 has 11 amino acids. V lost 7 bases and J lost 3, with 10 bases in between. The germline CDR1 and CDR2 sequences are SQVTM and ANQGSEA. CDR3 protein: CSAKSNYEQYF. The CDR3 bases are TGCAGCGCCAAAAGCAACTACGAGCAGTACTTC.

Points on this clonotype: One end of the junction does not line up with germline, which may come from a read error. The CDR3 loop is CASGLAGDQEAQYF. DNA of the CDR3: TGTGCCAGCGGACTAGCGGGGGACCAAGAGGCCCAGTACTTC. V gene TRBV12-3 or TRBV12-4 combines with J gene TRBJ2-5; 13 nucleotides line up with TRBD2. The CDR3 runs to 14 residues.

Comments on this clonotype: A read error is possible here, since a much larger clone lies one base away. The chain recombines TRBV27 with TRBJ2-7, with 9 positions matching TRBD1. The CDR3 runs to 15 residues. CDR1 and CDR2 (germline): MNHEY, SMNVEV (reference sequence). This CDR3 is CASSPLRTGANERYF. DNA of the CDR3: TGTGCCAGCAGCCCACTTCGGACAGGGGCGAACGAGCGGTACTTC.